Below, one T cell receptor (beta chain) is given with its context. Its matching antigen is unknown. One entry per CDR3 protein results from TCRdb running MiXCR on the 5' RACE reads. The sample lists some 130,000 distinct CDR3 sequences; more than 15% were seen once. These data are taken from a study of CD8 T cells in ankylosing spondylitis. V lost 1 base and J lost 7, with 8 bases in between. The CDR3 is made up of 13 amino acids. Germline-derived CDR1 and CDR2 are MNHEY and SMNVEV (reference sequence). Overall study results and limits: Blood from ankylosing spondylitis patients appeared to carry a characteristic roughly eight-variant TCR beta motif. Peripheral blood held disease-linked clones only at relatively low frequency, and these were CD8+. Clones tied to disease were said to be significantly enriched in matched ankylosing spondylitis synovial fluid. Earlier reports found some motif variants in synovial fluid and blood in reactive arthritis.

The chain has TRBV27 and TRBJ2-1; D is unclear. The sample comprised blood, either unsorted or a sorted T cell fraction (not recorded which). This receptor was identified in a male donor with ankylosing spondylitis. The CDR3 DNA sequence: TGTGCCAGCAGTTTATTGGGTCTTAATGAGCAGTTCTTC. It encodes CASSLLGLNEQFF.